One and the same sample provided the 24 T cell receptor beta chains below, sequenced in a study of blood T cell repertoires in COVID-19. Some clones are missing from TCRdb's copy, which holds only in-frame ones; the method was immunoSEQ multiplex PCR. The repertoire holds 310,000 or so clones, with approximately 90% as singletons. The sequenced material came from PBMCs or T cells enriched from blood (not recorded which). The receptors here all came from a woman younger than 45 who had recovered from COVID-19.

The chain uses TRBV4-1 and TRBJ2-3, with 7 positions matching TRBD2. Germline values: CDR1 MGHRA, CDR2 YSYEKL. The CDR3 length is 18 residues. V lost 0 bases, J lost 2 bases, and 11 bases stayed unmatched. Written as DNA, the CDR3 is TGCGCCAGCAGCCAAGAAGTGTTTGGCGGGGGACTCACAGATACGCAGTATTTT. Its translation is CASSQEVFGGGLTDTQYF.

The chain carries TRBV5-6 and TRBJ2-1; 7 positions agree with TRBD2. CDR3 length: 17 amino acids. The junction had 11 bases not matched to a gene; V was cut back by 0 bases and J by 5 bases. Germline V CDR1 and CDR2: SGHDT, YYEEEE. Here the CDR3 reads CASSLGPAGLVDNEQFF. CDR3 nucleotide sequence: TGTGCCAGCAGCTTGGGTCCGGCCGGACTAGTAGACAATGAGCAGTTCTTC.

V usage is TRBV7-3 and J usage is TRBJ2-5; weak D call: TRBD1 (6 bases). CDR1 is SGHTA and CDR2 is FQGTGA in the germline V gene. The CDR3 is 15 amino acids. V lost 0 bases and J 0 bases, leaving 8 bases between the germline ends. As DNA, the CDR3 is TGTGCCAGCAGCTTAACGGGGGCACACCAAGAGACCCAGTACTTC. Translation: CASSLTGAHQETQYF.

The chain recombines TRBV12-3 or TRBV12-4 with TRBJ1-2; no definite D call. V was shortened by 5 bases and J by 8 bases, with 9 bases between the two germline ends. CDR3 length: 11 residues. Written as DNA, the CDR3 is TGTGCCAGCAGTCCAATGAGCGGCTACACCTTC. It codes for CASSPMSGYTF.

V is TRBV5-8 and J is TRBJ1-3; D is unclear. The CDR3 sequence is 14 residues long. The germline V and J ends were trimmed by 5 bases and 0 bases, with 9 bases remaining between them. CDR1 SGHTS and CDR2 YDEGEE come from the germline V gene. The CDR3 nucleotides are TGTGCCAGCAGTAAACACCTCTCTGGAAACACCATATATTTT. Its translation: CASSKHLSGNTIYF.

The chain couples TRBV5-5 to TRBJ1-1; D gene uncertain. There are 16 residues in the CDR3. Trimming took 3 bases from V and 0 from J, leaving 15 bases between them. Germline V lookup: CDR1 SGHKS, CDR2 YYEKEE (reference sequence). This chain's CDR3 is CASSWRDGRMNTEAFF. The CDR3 region has the DNA TGTGCCAGCAGCTGGCGGGATGGCCGTATGAACACTGAAGCTTTCTTT. Supplemented by reference TRBV5-5 and TRBJ1-1, the full variable domain reads DAGVTQSPTHLIKTRGQQVTLRCSPISGHKSVSWYQQVLGQGPQFIFQYYEKEERGRGNFPDRFSARQFPNYSSELNVNALLLGDSALYLCASSWRDGRMNTEAFFGQGTRLTVV.

The chain links TRBV5-6 to TRBJ2-1; 7 bases are shared with TRBD2. CDR3 length: 17 residues. With 0 bases clipped from V and 3 bases from J, the junction kept 9 bases outside the gene matches. Germline-derived CDR1 and CDR2 are SGHDT and YYEEEE. The CDR3 sequence is CASSLAGAGAFYNEQFF. CDR3 nucleotides: TGTGCCAGCAGCTTGGCCGGCGCGGGAGCGTTCTACAATGAGCAGTTCTTC. Combining the CDR3 with reference TRBV5-6 and TRBJ2-1 gives the whole variable domain DAGVTQSPTHLIKTRGQQVTLRCSPKSGHDTVSWYQQALGQGPQFIFQYYEEEERQRGNFPDRFSGHQFPNYSSELNVNALLLGDSALYLCASSLAGAGAFYNEQFFGPGTRLTVL.

The chain carries TRBV27 and TRBJ2-7; 9 nucleotides match TRBD1. This CDR3 has 15 residues. V lost 8 bases to trimming and J lost 4 bases; unmatched junction nucleotides: 12. CDR1 and CDR2 (germline): MNHEY, SMNVEV (reference sequence). CDR3 bases: TGTGCCAGCTCCTCCGCCGGGACAGGGCAGTACGAGCAGTACTTC. Translating gives CASSSAGTGQYEQYF.

The chain employs TRBV27 and TRBJ2-2; D is uncertain. Germline CDR1 reads MNHEY; CDR2 reads SMNVEV (reference sequence). Trimming took 0 bases from V and 7 from J, leaving 6 bases between them. CDR3 length: 13 residues. This CDR3 is CASSLSRRGELFF. The CDR3 bases are TGTGCCAGCAGTTTATCGCGCCGCGGGGAGCTGTTTTTT.

This clone was detected once. The V gene is TRBV6-5, the J gene TRBJ2-7; 7 bases are a match to TRBD1. With V trimmed by 2 bases and J by 6 bases, 7 bases remained unmatched. The CDR3 runs 14 residues. Per germline, CDR1 MNHEY and CDR2 SVGAGI. This CDR3 reads CASSYPGTVREQYF. The CDR3 region has the DNA TGTGCCAGCAGTTACCCCGGGACAGTTCGCGAGCAGTACTTC.

This clone was seen ten or more times. The chain uses TRBV6-1 and TRBJ2-7; TRBD1 is a possible D gene (6 bases). Germline CDR1 is MNHNS and CDR2 is SASEGT. There are 15 residues in the CDR3. V shed 1 base and J shed 2 bases, with 12 bases lying between them. In DNA, the CDR3 is TGTGCCAGCAGTGAAGAGGACCCAGGGGCCTACGAGCAGTACTTC. Translated, it gives CASSEEDPGAYEQYF.

The chain recombines TRBV30 with TRBJ2-7, with D tentatively TRBD1 (6 bases). This CDR3 region has 13 residues. The V and J ends lost 3 bases and 0 bases respectively, with 9 bases between them. CDR1 and CDR2 from the germline V gene are GTSNPN and SVGIG (reference sequence). CDR3 residues: CAWRDRLSYEQYF. Written as DNA, the CDR3 is TGTGCCTGGAGGGACAGACTCTCCTACGAGCAGTACTTC.

The chain links TRBV10-3 to TRBJ1-2; D not resolved. With 4 bases removed from V and 7 bases from J, the gap between germline ends came to 16 bases. Per the germline V gene, CDR1 is ENHRY and CDR2 is SYGVKD. This CDR3 has 14 amino acids. CDR3 amino acids: CAISGPDLSGGYTF. DNA of the CDR3: TGTGCCATCAGTGGGCCCGATTTAAGCGGTGGCTACACCTTC.

The chain recombines TRBV28 with TRBJ2-3; D is perhaps TRBD2 (5 bases). There are 19 residues in the CDR3. CDR1 and CDR2 (germline): MDHEN, SYDVKM. With 7 bases removed from V and 0 bases from J, the gap between germline ends came to 26 bases. In DNA form, the CDR3 reads TGTGCCAGCAACCTAAAAGTAGCGTACAACCTTCTTAGCACAGATACGCAGTATTTT. Protein product: CASNLKVAYNLLSTDTQYF.

This chain joins TRBV2 and TRBJ1-5; D is perhaps TRBD1 (5 bases). CDR1 and CDR2 from the germline V gene are SNHLY and FYNNEI. The CDR3 is 14 residues long. V lost 4 bases and J lost 0, with 7 bases in between. Here the CDR3 reads CASSGQSSNQPQHF. The CDR3 DNA follows: TGTGCCAGCAGTGGACAGAGTAGCAATCAGCCCCAGCATTTT.

The chain recombines TRBV19 with TRBJ1-2, with 7 bases lining up with TRBD1. Germline assignment: CDR1 LNHDA and CDR2 SQIVND (reference sequence). This CDR3 spans 17 amino acids. Trimming took 6 bases from V and 4 from J; bases not matched to a gene: 17. CDR3 coding DNA: TGTGCCAGTAGCGCTCCCCTAGACAGGGCGAATTCCTATGGCTACACCTTC. Translated, it gives CASSAPLDRANSYGYTF.

This clone is medium-sized by share. The chain carries TRBV6-5 and TRBJ1-1; D is uncertain. The CDR3 spans 14 residues. Between the trimmed V and J ends, which lost 6 bases and 1 base, there was a span of 12 bases. CDR1 and CDR2 from the germline V gene are MNHEY and SVGAGI. CDR3 bases: TGTGCCAGCAGACGGGTCTACCGGAACACTGAAGCTTTCTTT. This translates into CASRRVYRNTEAFF.

The gene calls are TRBV11-2 and TRBJ2-1; 16 nucleotides agree with TRBD2. CDR3 length equals 17 residues. V was pared by 5 bases and J by 10 bases, with 11 bases of the junction left unmatched. Germline lookup yields CDR1 SGHAT and CDR2 FQNNGV. CDR3: CASSLPGTSGRALEQFF. The CDR3 DNA reads TGTGCCAGCAGCCTACCCGGGACTAGCGGGAGGGCCTTGGAGCAGTTCTTC.

In this sample, this clone turned up once. This chain links TRBV5-6 with TRBJ2-1; maybe TRBD1 (5 bases). The CDR3 runs to 15 residues. Trimming left V 2 bases short and J 1 base short, with 10 bases between. Per germline, CDR1 SGHDT and CDR2 YYEEEE. The DNA for the CDR3 is TGTGCCAGCAGCTTCGACAGAAGGTCCTACAATGAGCAGTTCTTC. Translation: CASSFDRRSYNEQFF.

The V gene is TRBV6-1, the J gene TRBJ1-5; 7 nucleotides match TRBD1. Germline V gene sequence: CDR1 MNHNS, CDR2 SASEGT. The CDR3 contains 18 residues. V was clipped by 3 bases and J by 2 bases; unmatched bases: 13. This CDR3 is CASSETTQVGQGNQPQHF. The DNA of the CDR3 is TGTGCCAGCAGTGAGACTACCCAGGTTGGACAGGGCAATCAGCCCCAGCATTTT.

The chain carries TRBV10-1 and TRBJ2-1, with 7 bases lining up with TRBD2. Germline V gene sequence: CDR1 WNHNN, CDR2 SYGVQD (reference sequence). V trimming: 4 bases; J trimming: 8 bases; junction bases outside the gene matches: 8. CDR3 length: 14 residues. CDR3 amino acids: CASSVGGSIDEQFF. In nucleotides, the CDR3 is TGCGCCAGCAGTGTGGGCGGGAGTATCGATGAGCAGTTCTTC.

V and J are TRBV24-1 and TRBJ2-7, with a weak D call TRBD1 (5 bases). The V and J ends lost 4 bases and 0 bases respectively, with 12 bases between them. The length of the CDR3 is 15 residues. Per germline, CDR1 KGHDR and CDR2 SFDVKD. The DNA of the CDR3 is TGTGCCACCAGTGACCGAGACAGTCCCTCCTACGAGCAGTACTTC. Amino acid sequence: CATSDRDSPSYEQYF.

To note about this clone: The same CDR3 can be traced to other DNA sequences in this sample. The V gene is TRBV28, the J gene TRBJ1-1, with D possibly TRBD1 on 6 matching bases. The germline V gene encodes CDR1 MDHEN and CDR2 SYDVKM. Trimming took 2 bases from V and 2 from J, leaving 9 bases between them. The CDR3 spans 14 residues. The CDR3 DNA is TGTGCCAGCAGTTTACACAGGGTTAACACTGAAGCTTTCTTT. Translating it yields CASSLHRVNTEAFF.

This clone showed up just a few times. V and J are TRBV19 and TRBJ2-2; TRBD2 aligns across 8 bases. The CDR3 loop spans 15 amino acids. Germline V gene lookup returns CDR1 LNHDA and CDR2 SQIVND (reference sequence). V shed 7 bases, J shed 3 bases, and the junction held 7 bases outside the gene matches. The DNA of the CDR3 is TGTGCCAGTACATTCGCGGGAGGCTACACCGGGGAGCTGTTTTTT. Its translation: CASTFAGGYTGELFF.